Following are 9 T cell receptor beta chains from one sample sequenced in a study of T cell changes during pregnancy in multiple sclerosis. Libraries were prepared by immunoSEQ multiplex PCR; TCRdb keeps only in-frame clonotypes and omits some of them. The data hold 85,000 to 100,000 clones, with under 95% observed a single time. The input for sequencing was peripheral blood, taken after pregnancy. The receptors come from a female donor with multiple sclerosis, enrolled in a pregnancy study.

This chain connects TRBV15 to TRBJ1-5; D might be TRBD1 (5 bases). Germline CDR1 is LNHNV and CDR2 is YYDKDF (reference sequence). V was shortened by 4 bases and J by 9 bases, with 19 bases between the two germline ends. This CDR3 has 15 amino acids. CDR3: CATSIGHQAQGPQHF. The DNA for the CDR3 is TGTGCCACCAGCATCGGGCATCAAGCCCAGGGGCCCCAGCATTTT. Full variable domain (outside the CDR3, taken from reference TRBV15 and TRBJ1-5): DAMVIQNPRYQVTQFGKPVTLSCSQTLNHNVMYWYQQKSSQAPKLLFHYYDKDFNNEADTPDNFQSRRPNTSFCFLDIRSPGLGDTAMYLCATSIGHQAQGPQHFGDGTRLSIL.

The chain combines TRBV5-6 with TRBJ1-1, with D possibly TRBD1 on 6 matching bases. The CDR3 covers 16 residues. V was pared by 6 bases and J by 3 bases, with 21 bases between. CDR1 SGHDT and CDR2 YYEEEE come from the germline V gene. The CDR3 DNA reads TGTGCCAGCATCGGACAGCGGGAGCCGGGGGACACTGAAGCTTTCTTT. Protein product: CASIGQREPGDTEAFF.

As concerns this clone: At one boundary the junction diverges from the germline segment, which might be a read error. V usage is TRBV27 and J usage is TRBJ2-7; D possibly corresponds to TRBD2 (5 bases). The CDR3 loop spans 13 amino acids. The V gene's germline CDR1 is MNHEY and CDR2 SMNVEV (reference sequence). CDR3 residues: CASGLRVSYEQYF. The CDR3, as DNA: TGTGCCAGCGGTTTGAGGGTTAGCTACGAGCAGTACTTC.

This clone has only one observation. This chain uses TRBV28 with TRBJ2-5; D not certain. Germline V gene lookup returns CDR1 MDHEN and CDR2 SYDVKM. Between the trimmed V and J ends, which lost 6 bases and 5 bases, there was a span of 13 bases. The CDR3 spans 13 residues. The CDR3 protein is CASRPTGSETQYF. CDR3 sequence (DNA): TGTGCCAGCAGACCGACCGGGTCTGAGACCCAGTACTTC.

The rearrangement links TRBV28 to TRBJ2-7; 7 bases fit TRBD1. Germline loops: CDR1 MDHEN, CDR2 SYDVKM. J was trimmed by 2 bases and V by 7 bases; bases with no gene match: 11. The CDR3 spans 15 residues. The CDR3 sequence is CASTESTGWTYEQYF. In DNA form, the CDR3 reads TGTGCCAGCACCGAGTCGACAGGGTGGACCTACGAGCAGTACTTC. Full variable domain (outside the CDR3, taken from reference TRBV28 and TRBJ2-7): DVKVTQSSRYLVKRTGEKVFLECVQDMDHENMFWYRQDPGLGLRLIYFSYDVKMKEKGDIPEGYSVSREKKERFSLILESASTNQTSMYLCASTESTGWTYEQYFGPGTRLTVT.

The CDR3 loop is CASRRGGREQYF. The DNA of the CDR3 is TGTGCCAGCAGACGAGGGGGCCGCGAGCAGTACTTC. The chain couples TRBV27 to TRBJ2-7, with 7 bases that match TRBD1. CDR1 MNHEY and CDR2 SMNVEV come from the germline V gene (reference sequence). Trimming at V came to 6 bases and at J to 6 bases, leaving 5 bases not matched to a gene. CDR3 length: 12 residues.

The chain joins TRBV28 to TRBJ1-5; 10 nucleotides align to TRBD1. The V gene's germline CDR1 is MDHEN and CDR2 SYDVKM. The junction had 7 bases not matched to a gene; V was cut back by 6 bases and J by 2 bases. This CDR3 is built from 16 residues. The CDR3 sequence is CASRPDRGLGNQPQHF. The CDR3 bases are TGTGCCAGCAGACCCGACAGGGGGCTCGGCAATCAGCCCCAGCATTTT.

The V gene is TRBV27, the J gene TRBJ2-2; D is perhaps TRBD1 (6 bases). V lost 3 bases and J 10 bases, leaving 12 bases between the germline ends. There are 13 residues in the CDR3. CDR1 and CDR2 from the germline V gene are MNHEY and SMNVEV (reference sequence). In nucleotides, the CDR3 is TGTGCCAGCAGTTTTCTGGGGGCGACGGAGCTGTTTTTT. It specifies CASSFLGATELFF.

The chain recombines TRBV5-4 with TRBJ2-5, with 7 bases fitting TRBD1. Looked up from germline, CDR1 is SGHNT and CDR2 is YYREEE (reference sequence). V was clipped by 4 bases and J by 5 bases; unmatched bases: 11. This CDR3 contains 15 residues. In DNA, the CDR3 is TGTGCCAGCAGCCATTCCCTTCAGGGGGACGAGACCCAGTACTTC. Protein sequence: CASSHSLQGDETQYF.